Sequencing of this TCR beta chain was carried out in a study of blood T cell repertoires in COVID-19. Study at large: Italy, Spain and the United States were the sources of the convalescent and acute COVID-19 samples.

Measured with immunoSEQ multiplex PCR; TCRdb has only the in-frame clones, and not every one. The table shows 160,000 or so clones, with approximately 91% occurring only once. The clonotype was recovered from an older woman with acute or convalescent COVID-19. Sequenced: peripheral blood.

CDR3 nucleotides: TGTGCCAGCAGCGTAGCCGGGGGAAGCTATGGCTACACCTTC. Amino acids: CASSVAGGSYGYTF. V and J are TRBV9 and TRBJ1-2; TRBD1 might be the D (5 bases). V dropped 0 bases and J dropped 4 bases, with 10 bases sitting between them. Germline CDR1 SGDLS, CDR2 YYNGEE. The CDR3 consists of 14 residues.